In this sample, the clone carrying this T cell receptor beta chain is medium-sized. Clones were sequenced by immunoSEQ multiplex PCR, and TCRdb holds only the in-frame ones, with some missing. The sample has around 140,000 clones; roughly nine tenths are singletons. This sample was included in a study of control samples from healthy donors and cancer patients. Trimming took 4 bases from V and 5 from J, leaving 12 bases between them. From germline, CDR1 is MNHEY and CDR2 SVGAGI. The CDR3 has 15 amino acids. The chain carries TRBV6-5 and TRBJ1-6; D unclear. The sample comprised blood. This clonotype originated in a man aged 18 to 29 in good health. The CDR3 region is CASSSGRTNNSPLHF. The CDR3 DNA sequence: TGTGCCAGCAGTTCCGGCCGCACAAATAATTCACCCCTCCACTTT.